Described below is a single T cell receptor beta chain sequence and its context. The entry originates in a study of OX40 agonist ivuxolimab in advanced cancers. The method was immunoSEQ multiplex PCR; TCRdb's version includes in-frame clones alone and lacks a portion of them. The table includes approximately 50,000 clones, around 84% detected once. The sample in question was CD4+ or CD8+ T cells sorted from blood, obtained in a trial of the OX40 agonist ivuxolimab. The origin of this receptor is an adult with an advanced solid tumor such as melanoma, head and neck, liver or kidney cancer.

As DNA, the CDR3 is TGTGCCTGGTTCCGCGGGGGCCCCGCCGGCTCTGGAAACACCATATATTTT. Its protein is CAWFRGGPAGSGNTIYF. V gene TRBV30 combines with J gene TRBJ1-3; TRBD1 might be the D (6 bases). Trimming stripped 5 bases from V and 0 bases from J, with 20 bases between. CDR1 and CDR2 from the germline V gene are GTSNPN and SVGIG (reference sequence). CDR3 length: 17 amino acids.